These 28 T cell receptor beta chains came from one sample sequenced in a study of T cell responses to AZD1222 COVID-19 vaccine. Data came from immunoSEQ multiplex PCR; TCRdb stores just in-frame clones and leaves some out. The profile shows about 78,000 clones, almost 90% of them singletons. The sequencing used peripheral blood, collected 28 days after the second AZD1222 dose. All receptors derive from an adult who received the AZD1222 COVID-19 vaccine.

The chain has TRBV7-2 and TRBJ2-1, with 9 bases lining up with TRBD1. From germline, CDR1 is SGHTA and CDR2 FQGNSA. The CDR3 sequence is 14 residues long. V dropped 4 bases and J dropped 7; count of bases not matched to a gene: 5. CDR3 coding DNA: TGTGCCAGCAGCTGGGACAGGGCGGGGAATGAGCAGTTCTTC. Its translation: CASSWDRAGNEQFF.

This clone has only one observation. The J gene is TRBJ1-1, the V gene TRBV4-3; possible D gene TRBD1, 5 bases. Germline-derived CDR1 and CDR2 are LGHNA and YSLEER. The CDR3 length is 14 residues. V lost 0 bases, J lost 1 base, and 6 bases lay in between. CDR3 nucleotides: TGCGCCAGCAGCCAAGATCAGGGGAACACTGAAGCTTTCTTT. Translation gives CASSQDQGNTEAFF.

V gene TRBV3-1 (or the pseudogene TRBV3-2) combines with J gene TRBJ2-5; possible D gene TRBD2, 7 bases. CDR1 LGHDT and CDR2 YNNKEL come from the germline V gene (reference sequence). V lost 0 bases, J lost 5 bases, and 19 bases lay in between. This CDR3 has 17 amino acids. CDR3 DNA: TGTGCCAGCAGCCAAGATAAGGGGGAGGGGCGCTTGGAGACCCAGTACTTC. Protein: CASSQDKGEGRLETQYF.

The chain recombines TRBV9 with TRBJ2-5; D could derive from TRBD1 or TRBD2 (5 bases each). V dropped 7 bases and J dropped 5 bases, with 18 bases sitting between them. Germline lookup yields CDR1 SGDLS and CDR2 YYNGEE. The CDR3 has 14 amino acids. The CDR3 DNA follows: TGTGCCAGCGGGGCCCCGGGACGTAGGGAGACCCAGTACTTC. Translation gives CASGAPGRRETQYF.

V gene TRBV7-2 combines with J gene TRBJ1-3; D remains ambiguous. Trimming removed 5 bases from V and 0 bases from J, with 8 bases in between. Germline V gene lookup returns CDR1 SGHTA and CDR2 FQGNSA. The CDR3 contains 14 residues. The CDR3 DNA follows: TGTGCCAGCAGCCCGGTGGGCTCTGGAAACACCATATATTTT. Encoded protein: CASSPVGSGNTIYF.

The V call is TRBV5-1, the J call TRBJ1-1; TRBD1 matches at 8 bases. The CDR3 is made up of 14 amino acids. The J segment lost 4 bases and the V segment lost 0 bases, leaving 2 bases of the junction unmatched. CDR1 and CDR2 from the germline V gene are SGHRS and YFSETQ. The CDR3 sequence: CASSLATGGTEAFF. The CDR3 coding sequence is TGCGCCAGCAGCTTGGCCACAGGGGGCACTGAAGCTTTCTTT. Filled out from reference TRBV5-1 and TRBJ1-1, the complete variable domain reads KAGVTQTPRYLIKTRGQQVTLSCSPISGHRSVSWYQQTPGQGLQFLFEYFSETQRNKGNFPGRFSGRQFSNSRSEMNVSTLELGDSALYLCASSLATGGTEAFFGQGTRLTVV.

The rearrangement links TRBV30 to TRBJ1-6; 10 bases map to TRBD1. This CDR3 is 15 amino acids long. The V gene's germline CDR1 is GTSNPN and CDR2 SVGIG (reference sequence). Losses at the gene ends were 1 base for V and 9 bases for J; bases not matched to a gene: 6. The CDR3 loop reads CAWSELTGGSSPLHF. CDR3 bases: TGTGCCTGGAGTGAACTGACAGGGGGCTCTTCACCCCTCCACTTT.

The chain has TRBV14 and TRBJ1-5, with TRBD1 identical over 7 bases. Germline lookup yields CDR1 SGHDN and CDR2 FVKESK. Germline trimming cut 11 bases from V and 0 bases from J; bases unmatched to any gene: 19. This CDR3 is 18 amino acids long. Here the CDR3 DNA reads TGTGCCGGTCGATTCGGGCAGGGGACAGAATATAGCAATCAGCCCCAGCATTTT. Its translation is CAGRFGQGTEYSNQPQHF.

The V call is TRBV19, the J call TRBJ1-2; D is possibly TRBD1 (5 bases). CDR1 LNHDA and CDR2 SQIVND come from the germline V gene (reference sequence). CDR3 size: 14 residues. Trimming stripped 6 bases from V and 7 bases from J, with 18 bases between. Here the CDR3 reads CASSSGRGGGGYTF. The CDR3 DNA reads as TGTGCCAGTAGCTCCGGTAGGGGAGGCGGTGGCTACACCTTC.

The chain carries TRBV5-4 and TRBJ2-2, with 10 nucleotides matching TRBD2. CDR1 is SGHNT and CDR2 is YYREEE in the germline V gene (reference sequence). The CDR3 extends over 15 amino acids. After removal of 1 base from V and 6 bases from J, the junction contained 3 bases not matched to a gene. The CDR3, as DNA: TGTGCCAGCAGCTTGACTAGCGGGGTTGCCGGGGAGCTGTTTTTT. Residues: CASSLTSGVAGELFF.

The V call is TRBV5-1, the J call TRBJ2-7; D call uncertain. The CDR3 spans 13 residues. V dropped 2 bases and J dropped 2 bases, with 8 bases sitting between them. Germline CDR1 SGHRS, CDR2 YFSETQ. CDR3 in DNA: TGCGCCAGCAGCTTAACTGAAGCCTACGAGCAGTACTTC. Amino acids: CASSLTEAYEQYF.

The J gene is TRBJ2-2, the V gene TRBV5-4, with 8 bases matching TRBD1. CDR1 is SGHNT and CDR2 is YYREEE in the germline V gene (reference sequence). V lost 6 bases, J lost 5 bases, and 9 bases stayed unmatched. The CDR3 consists of 15 residues. This chain's CDR3 is CASTSGGLETGELFF. The CDR3 nucleotides are TGTGCCAGCACGTCAGGGGGCTTAGAAACCGGGGAGCTGTTTTTT. Combining the CDR3 with reference TRBV5-4 and TRBJ2-2 gives the whole variable domain ETGVTQSPTHLIKTRGQQVTLRCSSQSGHNTVSWYQQALGQGPQFIFQYYREEENGRGNFPPRFSGLQFPNYSSELNVNALELDDSALYLCASTSGGLETGELFFGEGSRLTVL.

The V gene is TRBV15, the J gene TRBJ2-7; D is unresolved. Germline loops: CDR1 LNHNV, CDR2 YYDKDF (reference sequence). The CDR3 consists of 12 residues. V dropped 9 bases and J dropped 2 bases, with 11 bases sitting between them. The CDR3 loop reads CATGQDPYEQYF. As DNA, the CDR3 is TGTGCCACAGGGCAGGACCCCTACGAGCAGTACTTC.

This chain joins TRBV29-1 and TRBJ2-7, with 12 bases identical to TRBD1. The CDR3 covers 13 residues. From germline, CDR1 is SQVTM and CDR2 ANQGSEA. Unmatched junction bases numbered 3, after V lost 6 bases and J lost 3 bases. The CDR3 region is CSVGDRGLYEQYF. CDR3 in DNA: TGCAGCGTGGGGGACAGGGGGCTCTACGAGCAGTACTTC.

The chain joins TRBV6-1 to TRBJ2-7; D is perhaps TRBD2 (6 bases). V lost 1 base and J 3 bases, leaving 7 bases between the germline ends. The CDR3 sequence is 13 residues long. CDR1 and CDR2 from the germline V gene are MNHNS and SASEGT. The DNA of the CDR3 is TGTGCCAGCAGTGAAGTGCGGGGCTACGAGCAGTACTTC. The encoded protein is CASSEVRGYEQYF.

CDR3 loop: CASGFPRAPYEQYF. As DNA, the CDR3 is TGTGCTAGTGGTTTTCCCAGGGCCCCCTACGAGCAGTACTTC. The rearrangement uses TRBV12-5 and TRBJ2-7, with D possibly TRBD1 on 5 matching bases. The ends were cut back, 3 bases at V and 2 bases at J, with 11 bases in the middle. The germline CDR1 and CDR2 sequences are LGHNT and FRNRAP. The CDR3 sequence is 14 residues long.

The chain has TRBV4-3 and TRBJ2-2, with a tentative D call TRBD2 (6 bases). V was shortened by 4 bases and J by 7 bases, with 10 bases between the two germline ends. This CDR3 has 13 amino acids. Per germline, CDR1 LGHNA and CDR2 YSLEER. CDR3: CASSRDGGGELFF. The CDR3 DNA sequence: TGCGCCAGCAGCCGGGACGGGGGCGGGGAGCTGTTTTTT.

The gene calls are TRBV21-1 and TRBJ2-3. TRBV21-1 constitutes a pseudogene. The CDR3 has 15 amino acids. The CDR3 is CASRPTRDSTDTQYF. The CDR3 nucleotides read TGTGCCAGTAGACCCACACGAGATAGCACAGATACGCAGTATTTT.

The rearrangement uses TRBV7-9 and TRBJ1-6; D gene uncertain. CDR1 SEHNR and CDR2 FQNEAQ come from the germline V gene (reference sequence). V was pared by 1 base and J by 6 bases, with 7 bases between. CDR3 length equals 14 residues. The CDR3 sequence: CASSLDGVNSPLHF. DNA of the CDR3: TGTGCCAGCAGCTTAGACGGGGTTAATTCACCCCTCCACTTT.

The chain is built from TRBV30 and TRBJ1-6; D not certain. Trimming took 3 bases from V and 10 from J, leaving 10 bases between them. The CDR3 totals 12 residues. Germline-derived CDR1 and CDR2 are GTSNPN and SVGIG (reference sequence). DNA for the CDR3: TGTGCCTGGAGCGGGCTTTTCTCACCCCTCCACTTT. This encodes CAWSGLFSPLHF.

The chain couples TRBV30 to TRBJ1-4, with a possible D match to TRBD1 (6 bases). Germline CDR1 is GTSNPN and CDR2 is SVGIG (reference sequence). V was pared by 5 bases and J by 0 bases, with 10 bases between. The CDR3 sequence is 14 residues long. Here the CDR3 DNA reads TGTGCCTGGGCAGGGGCGGCAACTAATGAAAAACTGTTTTTT. As protein: CAWAGAATNEKLFF.

There are a few counts of this clone. The chain couples TRBV18 to TRBJ1-5, with D possibly matching TRBD1 (5 bases). The CDR3 has 15 residues. V was clipped by 8 bases and J by 0 bases, with 14 bases between them. Germline CDR1 and CDR2: KGHSH and LQKENI. CDR3 loop: CASRGDVYSNQPQHF. The CDR3 DNA sequence: TGTGCCAGCCGTGGGGACGTATATAGCAATCAGCCCCAGCATTTT.

V is TRBV27 and J is TRBJ2-3, with D uncertain. Germline CDR1 is MNHEY and CDR2 is SMNVEV (reference sequence). With 6 bases removed from V and 6 bases from J, the gap between germline ends came to 16 bases. There are 14 residues in the CDR3. The CDR3 reads CASRTRPGQDTQYF. The DNA for the CDR3 is TGTGCCAGCAGGACACGGCCCGGTCAGGATACGCAGTATTTT.

In DNA form, the CDR3 reads TGTGCCAGCAGCCTAGAGGGGGTACTGGGAGAGACCCAGTACTTC. It yields the protein CASSLEGVLGETQYF. The gene calls are TRBV3-1 (or the pseudogene TRBV3-2) and TRBJ2-5, with D perhaps TRBD1 (6 bases). Germline V gene sequence: CDR1 LGHDT, CDR2 YNNKEL (reference sequence). The CDR3 loop spans 15 amino acids. The V and J ends lost 4 bases and 4 bases respectively, with 16 bases between them.

This rearrangement joins TRBV2 to TRBJ1-5; D remains unclear. This CDR3 contains 13 residues. Trimming removed 5 bases at V and 0 bases at J, with 5 bases between. Germline V gene lookup returns CDR1 SNHLY and CDR2 FYNNEI. The CDR3 DNA follows: TGTGCCAGCAGTCCTGATAGCAATCAGCCCCAGCATTTT. Translated, it gives CASSPDSNQPQHF.

The chain links TRBV28 to TRBJ1-2, with TRBD1 as a possible D gene (6 bases). Trimming removed 7 bases at V and 8 bases at J, with 17 bases between. The germline CDR1 and CDR2 sequences are MDHEN and SYDVKM. The CDR3 runs to 13 residues. CDR3 nucleotide sequence: TGTGCCAGCATCGTAAGGGGGGCGGGAGGCTACACCTTC. Translating gives CASIVRGAGGYTF.

This rearrangement joins TRBV14 to TRBJ2-5; maybe TRBD2 (5 bases). CDR3 length equals 15 residues. Germline CDR1 reads SGHDN; CDR2 reads FVKESK. V lost 2 bases to trimming and J lost 0 bases, with 10 bases between them. The CDR3 loop is CASSQRGWYQETQYF. In DNA form, the CDR3 reads TGTGCCAGCAGCCAACGAGGGTGGTACCAAGAGACCCAGTACTTC.

In this sample, this clone turned up a few times. The chain links TRBV7-9 to TRBJ2-7; D may be TRBD2 (5 bases). The V gene's germline CDR1 is SEHNR and CDR2 FQNEAQ (reference sequence). The CDR3 length is 14 residues. V was cut by 3 bases and J by 2 bases, with 11 bases left in between. The CDR3 DNA is TGTGCCAGCAGCTTTGAGGGCGTAGCCTACGAGCAGTACTTC. Translation: CASSFEGVAYEQYF.